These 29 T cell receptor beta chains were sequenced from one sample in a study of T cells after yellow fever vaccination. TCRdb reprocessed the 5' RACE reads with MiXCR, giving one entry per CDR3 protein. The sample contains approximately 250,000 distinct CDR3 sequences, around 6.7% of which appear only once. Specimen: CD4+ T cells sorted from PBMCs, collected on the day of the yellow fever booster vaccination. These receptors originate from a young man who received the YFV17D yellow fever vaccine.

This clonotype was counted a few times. Here the CDR3 reads CASSPGLEQFF. CDR3 sequence (DNA): TGTGCCAGCAGCCCGGGGCTTGAGCAGTTCTTC. The rearrangement joins TRBV14 to TRBJ2-1, with D possibly called TRBD1 or TRBD2 (5 bases each). The ends were cut back, 4 bases at V and 9 bases at J, with 7 bases in the middle. The CDR3 runs to 11 residues. Germline V gives CDR1 SGHDN, CDR2 FVKESK.

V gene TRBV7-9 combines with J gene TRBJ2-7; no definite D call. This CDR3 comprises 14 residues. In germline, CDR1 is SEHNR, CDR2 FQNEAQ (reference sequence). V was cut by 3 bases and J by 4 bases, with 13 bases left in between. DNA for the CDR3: TGTGCCAGCAGCTTCAACGAACCAGAATACGAGCAGTACTTC. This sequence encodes CASSFNEPEYEQYF.

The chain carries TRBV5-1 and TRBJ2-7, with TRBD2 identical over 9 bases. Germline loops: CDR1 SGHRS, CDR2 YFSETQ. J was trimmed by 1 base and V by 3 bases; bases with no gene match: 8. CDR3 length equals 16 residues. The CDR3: CASSSGSLAGSYEQYF. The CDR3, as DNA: TGCGCCAGCAGCTCTGGCAGTCTAGCGGGGTCCTACGAGCAGTACTTC.

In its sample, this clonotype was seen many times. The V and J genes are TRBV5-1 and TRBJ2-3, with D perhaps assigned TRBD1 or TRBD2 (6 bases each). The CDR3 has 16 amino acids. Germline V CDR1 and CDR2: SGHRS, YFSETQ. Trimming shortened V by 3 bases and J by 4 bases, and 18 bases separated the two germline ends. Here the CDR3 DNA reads TGCGCCAGCAGCTCCTCTATATCGGGGGCCGCAGATACGCAGTATTTT. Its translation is CASSSSISGAADTQYF.

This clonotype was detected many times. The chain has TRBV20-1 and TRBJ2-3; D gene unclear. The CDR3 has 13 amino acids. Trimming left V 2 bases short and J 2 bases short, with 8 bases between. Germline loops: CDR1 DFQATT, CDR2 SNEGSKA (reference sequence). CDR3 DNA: TGCAGTGCTAGAAAGCTAGTCACAGATACGCAGTATTTT. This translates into CSARKLVTDTQYF.

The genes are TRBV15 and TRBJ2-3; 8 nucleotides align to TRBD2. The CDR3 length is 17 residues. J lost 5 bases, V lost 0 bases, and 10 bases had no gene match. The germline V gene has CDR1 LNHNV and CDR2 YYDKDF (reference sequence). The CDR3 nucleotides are TGTGCCACCAGCAGAGATCCGGCGCGGGAGGAGGTAGATACGCAGTATTTT. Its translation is CATSRDPAREEVDTQYF.

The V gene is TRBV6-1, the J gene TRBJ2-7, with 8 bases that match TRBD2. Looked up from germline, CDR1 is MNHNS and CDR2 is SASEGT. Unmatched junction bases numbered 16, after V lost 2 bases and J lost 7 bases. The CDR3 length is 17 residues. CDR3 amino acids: CASSERGGIAGMREQYF. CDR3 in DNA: TGTGCCAGCAGTGAACGGGGCGGGATAGCGGGGATGAGGGAGCAGTACTTC.

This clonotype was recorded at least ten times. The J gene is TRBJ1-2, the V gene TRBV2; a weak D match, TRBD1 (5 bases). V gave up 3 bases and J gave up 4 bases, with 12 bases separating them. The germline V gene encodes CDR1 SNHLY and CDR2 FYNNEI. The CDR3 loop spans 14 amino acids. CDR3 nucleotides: TGTGCCAGCAGTGAGAACAGGAGGGTCTATGGCTACACCTTC. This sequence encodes CASSENRRVYGYTF. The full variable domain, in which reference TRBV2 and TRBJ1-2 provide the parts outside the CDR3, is EPEVTQTPSHQVTQMGQEVILRCVPISNHLYFYWYRQILGQKVEFLVSFYNNEISEKSEIFDDQFSVERPDGSNFTLKIRSTKLEDSAMYFCASSENRRVYGYTFGSGTRLTVV.

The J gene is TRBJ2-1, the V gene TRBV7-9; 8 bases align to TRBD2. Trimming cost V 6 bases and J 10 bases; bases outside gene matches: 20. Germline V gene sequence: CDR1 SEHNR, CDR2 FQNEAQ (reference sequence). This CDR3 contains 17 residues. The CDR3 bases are TGTGCCAGCAGATGGGGAAGCGGGAGAGAATTCGGCGGCGAGCAGTTCTTC. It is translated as CASRWGSGREFGGEQFF.

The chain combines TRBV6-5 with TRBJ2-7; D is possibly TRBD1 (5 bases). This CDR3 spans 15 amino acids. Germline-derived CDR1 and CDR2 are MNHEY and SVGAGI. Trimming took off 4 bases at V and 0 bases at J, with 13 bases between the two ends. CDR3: CASSSQGLSSYEQYF. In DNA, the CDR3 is TGTGCCAGCAGTTCCCAGGGCCTGAGCTCCTACGAGCAGTACTTC.

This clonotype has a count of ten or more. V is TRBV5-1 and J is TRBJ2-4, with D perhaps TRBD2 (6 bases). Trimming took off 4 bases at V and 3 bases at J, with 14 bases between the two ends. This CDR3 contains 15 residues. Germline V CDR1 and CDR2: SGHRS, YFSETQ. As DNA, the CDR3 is TGCGCCAGCAGCCAGCCCCAAGCGGGCAAAAACATTCAGTACTTC. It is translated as CASSQPQAGKNIQYF. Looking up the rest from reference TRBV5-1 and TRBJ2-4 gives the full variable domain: KAGVTQTPRYLIKTRGQQVTLSCSPISGHRSVSWYQQTPGQGLQFLFEYFSETQRNKGNFPGRFSGRQFSNSRSEMNVSTLELGDSALYLCASSQPQAGKNIQYFGAGTRLSVL.

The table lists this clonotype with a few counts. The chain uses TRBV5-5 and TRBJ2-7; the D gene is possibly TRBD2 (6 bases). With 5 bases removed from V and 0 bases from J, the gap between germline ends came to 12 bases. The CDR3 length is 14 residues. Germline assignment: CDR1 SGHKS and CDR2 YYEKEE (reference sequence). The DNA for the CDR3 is TGTGCCAGCAGTTCCTACGGGAGCTCCTACGAGCAGTACTTC. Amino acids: CASSSYGSSYEQYF.

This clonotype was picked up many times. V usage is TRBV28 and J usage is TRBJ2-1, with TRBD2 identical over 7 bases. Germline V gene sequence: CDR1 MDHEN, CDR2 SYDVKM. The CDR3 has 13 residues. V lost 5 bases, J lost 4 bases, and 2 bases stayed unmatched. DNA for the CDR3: TGTGCCAGCAGTCCGGGGGGATACAATGAGCAGTTCTTC. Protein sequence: CASSPGGYNEQFF.

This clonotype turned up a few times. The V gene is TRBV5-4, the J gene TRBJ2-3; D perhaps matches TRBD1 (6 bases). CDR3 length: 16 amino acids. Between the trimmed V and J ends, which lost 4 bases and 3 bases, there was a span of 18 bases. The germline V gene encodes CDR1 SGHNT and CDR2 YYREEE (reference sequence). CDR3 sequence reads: CASSVASGVGTDTQYF. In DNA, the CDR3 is TGTGCCAGCAGCGTCGCTTCAGGGGTCGGGACAGATACGCAGTATTTT.

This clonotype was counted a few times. The CDR3 protein is CASSELWGAGEKLFF. Written as DNA, the CDR3 is TGTGCCAGCAGTGAATTATGGGGGGCAGGTGAAAAACTGTTTTTT. The chain carries TRBV6-1 and TRBJ1-4; possibly TRBD1 for D (6 bases). Germline V gene sequence: CDR1 MNHNS, CDR2 SASEGT. The CDR3 length is 15 residues. V was trimmed by 2 bases and J by 7 bases, leaving 14 bases between them.

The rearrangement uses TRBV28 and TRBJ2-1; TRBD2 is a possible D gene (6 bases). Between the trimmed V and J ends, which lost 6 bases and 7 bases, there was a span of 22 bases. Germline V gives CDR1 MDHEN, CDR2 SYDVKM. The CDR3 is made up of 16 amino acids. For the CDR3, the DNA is TGTGCCAGCAGCCTGGGGGGAGCGGCTGGGGGGAATGAGCAGTTCTTC. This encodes CASSLGGAAGGNEQFF.

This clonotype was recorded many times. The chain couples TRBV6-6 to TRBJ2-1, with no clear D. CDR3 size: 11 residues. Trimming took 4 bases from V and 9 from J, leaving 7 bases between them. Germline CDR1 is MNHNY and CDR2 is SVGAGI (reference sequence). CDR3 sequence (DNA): TGTGCCAGCAGTTTGGTGGGTGAGCAGTTCTTC. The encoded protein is CASSLVGEQFF.

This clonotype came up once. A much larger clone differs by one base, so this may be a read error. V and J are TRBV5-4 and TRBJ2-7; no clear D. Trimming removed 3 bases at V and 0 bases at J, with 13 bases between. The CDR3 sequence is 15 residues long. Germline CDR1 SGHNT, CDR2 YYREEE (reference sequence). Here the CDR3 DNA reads TGTGCCAGCAGCTCCCAGTCCCAAGACTCCTACGAGCAGTACTTC. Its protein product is CASSSQSQDSYEQYF.

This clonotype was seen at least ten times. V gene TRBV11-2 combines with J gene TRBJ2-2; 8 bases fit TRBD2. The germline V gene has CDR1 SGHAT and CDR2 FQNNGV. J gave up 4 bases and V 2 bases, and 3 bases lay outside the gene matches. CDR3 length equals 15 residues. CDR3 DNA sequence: TGTGCCAGCAGCTTAAATCGGGGGGGCACCGGGGAGCTGTTTTTT. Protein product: CASSLNRGGTGELFF.

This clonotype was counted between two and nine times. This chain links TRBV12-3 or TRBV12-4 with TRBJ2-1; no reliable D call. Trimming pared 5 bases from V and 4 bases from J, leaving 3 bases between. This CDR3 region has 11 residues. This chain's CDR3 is CASSIYNEQFF. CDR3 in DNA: TGTGCCAGCAGTATATACAATGAGCAGTTCTTC.

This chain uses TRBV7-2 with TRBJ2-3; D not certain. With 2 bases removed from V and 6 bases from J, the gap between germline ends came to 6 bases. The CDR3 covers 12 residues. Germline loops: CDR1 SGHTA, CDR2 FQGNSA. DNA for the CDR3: TGTGCCAGCAGCTTATGGCAGGATACGCAGTATTTT. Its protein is CASSLWQDTQYF.

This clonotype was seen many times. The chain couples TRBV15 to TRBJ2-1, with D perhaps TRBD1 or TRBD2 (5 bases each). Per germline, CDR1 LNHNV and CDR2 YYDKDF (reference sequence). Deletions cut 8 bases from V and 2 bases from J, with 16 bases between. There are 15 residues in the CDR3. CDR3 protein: CATGAGTDPYNEQFF. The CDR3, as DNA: TGTGCCACCGGGGCCGGGACCGATCCCTACAATGAGCAGTTCTTC.

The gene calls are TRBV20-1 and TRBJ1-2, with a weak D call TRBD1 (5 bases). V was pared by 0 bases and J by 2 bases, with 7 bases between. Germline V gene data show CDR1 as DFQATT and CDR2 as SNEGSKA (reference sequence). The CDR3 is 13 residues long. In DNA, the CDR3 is TGCAGTGCTAGAGAGCAGGGCAACTATGGCTACACCTTC. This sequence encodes CSAREQGNYGYTF.

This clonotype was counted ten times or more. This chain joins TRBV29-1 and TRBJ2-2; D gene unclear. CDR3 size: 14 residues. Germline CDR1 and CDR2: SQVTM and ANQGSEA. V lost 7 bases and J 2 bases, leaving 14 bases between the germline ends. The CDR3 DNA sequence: TGCAGCGCCGGCGCCCAGGTCAACACCGGGGAGCTGTTTTTT. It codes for CSAGAQVNTGELFF.

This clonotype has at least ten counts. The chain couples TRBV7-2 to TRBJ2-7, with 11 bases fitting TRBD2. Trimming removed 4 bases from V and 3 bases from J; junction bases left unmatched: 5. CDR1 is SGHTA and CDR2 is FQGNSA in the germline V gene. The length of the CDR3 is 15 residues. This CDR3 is CASSSTSGSNYEQYF. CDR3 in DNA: TGTGCCAGCAGCTCTACTAGCGGGAGTAACTACGAGCAGTACTTC.

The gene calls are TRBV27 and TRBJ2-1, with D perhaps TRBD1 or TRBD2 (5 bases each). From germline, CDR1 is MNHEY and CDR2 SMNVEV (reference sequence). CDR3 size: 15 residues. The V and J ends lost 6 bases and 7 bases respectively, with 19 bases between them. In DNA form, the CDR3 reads TGTGCCAGCAGCCCCCGGGGCTGGTTGGGGAATGAGCAGTTCTTC. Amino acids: CASSPRGWLGNEQFF.

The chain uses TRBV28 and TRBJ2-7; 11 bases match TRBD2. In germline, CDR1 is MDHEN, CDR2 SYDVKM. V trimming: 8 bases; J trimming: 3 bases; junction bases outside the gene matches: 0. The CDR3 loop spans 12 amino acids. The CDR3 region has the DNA TGTGCCAGCCTAGCGGGAGGCTACGAGCAGTACTTC. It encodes CASLAGGYEQYF.

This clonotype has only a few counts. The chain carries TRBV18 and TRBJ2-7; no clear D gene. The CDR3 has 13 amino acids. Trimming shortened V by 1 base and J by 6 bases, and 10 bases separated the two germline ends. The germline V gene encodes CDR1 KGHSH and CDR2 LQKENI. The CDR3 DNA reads TGTGCCAGCTCACCACTTGGCGCTTCCGAGCAGTACTTC. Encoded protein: CASSPLGASEQYF.

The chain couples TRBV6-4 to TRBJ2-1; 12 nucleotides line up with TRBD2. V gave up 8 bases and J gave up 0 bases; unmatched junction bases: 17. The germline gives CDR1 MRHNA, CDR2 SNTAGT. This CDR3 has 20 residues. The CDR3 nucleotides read TGTGCCAGCTGCTTTCGCCCGGGACTAGCGGGCCGGAGCTCCTACAATGAGCAGTTCTTC. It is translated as CASCFRPGLAGRSSYNEQFF.